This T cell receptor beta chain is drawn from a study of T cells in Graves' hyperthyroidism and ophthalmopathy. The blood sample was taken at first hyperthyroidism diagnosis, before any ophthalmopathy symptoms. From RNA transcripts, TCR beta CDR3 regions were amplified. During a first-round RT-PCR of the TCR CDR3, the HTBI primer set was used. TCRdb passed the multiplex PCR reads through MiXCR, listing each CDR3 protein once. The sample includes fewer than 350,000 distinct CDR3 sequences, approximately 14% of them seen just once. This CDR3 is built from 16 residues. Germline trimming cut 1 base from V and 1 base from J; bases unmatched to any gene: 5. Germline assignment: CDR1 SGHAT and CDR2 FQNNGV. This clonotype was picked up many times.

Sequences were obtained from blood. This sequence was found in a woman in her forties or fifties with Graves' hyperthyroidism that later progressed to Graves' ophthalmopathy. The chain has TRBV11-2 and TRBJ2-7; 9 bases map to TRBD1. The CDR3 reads CASSLAMGQGSYEQYF. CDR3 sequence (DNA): TGTGCCAGCAGCTTAGCCATGGGACAGGGTTCCTACGAGCAGTACTTC.